This is a list of T cell receptor beta chains from one sample in a study of T cell repertoires in cytomegalovirus infection. These receptors have no known antigen. TCRdb itself ran the reads through MiXCR, one entry per CDR3 protein. The sample lists fewer than 1,000,000 distinct CDR3 sequences; around a third were seen once. The source was cultured CD8+ T cells from PBMCs, collected from culture after CMV antigen stimulation. Receptors originate from a human donor in good health (CMV status not recorded). Some clones in this sample may be carry-over from other donors' samples. Both conserved end residues are part of each CDR3. A D gene is named only where the DNA matches it firmly. Clone size is stated in some rows and not others, as once, few, many or a class when expanded.

d_call,cdr3_length,j_call,clone_size,v_call,cdr3_nt,cdr3_aa
.,15,TRBJ1-2,.,TRBV7-9,TGTGCCAGCAGCTTAGGGGCCGGGACACAGGATGGCTACACCTTC,CASSLGAGTQDGYTF
.,13,TRBJ1-1,.,TRBV14,TGTGCCAGCAGCCAAGCGCTAGGCACTGAAGCTTTCTTT,CASSQALGTEAFF
TRBD1,15,TRBJ1-5,.,TRBV7-3,TGTGCCAGCAGCTCAATTACAGGGGAGAATCAGCCCCAGCATTTT,CASSSITGENQPQHF
.,17,TRBJ1-5,.,TRBV6-1,TGTGCCAGCAGTTTCCCCCGGGGACTGGATAGCAATCAGCCCCAGCATTTT,CASSFPRGLDSNQPQHF
.,15,TRBJ2-3,.,TRBV19,TGTGCCAGTTCTCTAGACAGCTTACTCACAGATACGCAGTATTTT,CASSLDSLLTDTQYF
.,12,TRBJ2-3,few,TRBV7-2,TGTGCCAGCACCCCGACTTGGGATACGCAGTATTTT,CASTPTWDTQYF
.,18,TRBJ1-1,few,TRBV11-2,TGTGCCAGCAGCCAATACTCTCCGACCGGACACAAGAACACTGAAGCTTTCTTT,CASSQYSPTGHKNTEAFF
TRBD1,14,TRBJ2-3,many,TRBV12-3/TRBV12-4,TGTGCCAGCAGTTGGACAGGACCCACAGATACGCAGTATTTT,CASSWTGPTDTQYF
TRBD2,19,TRBJ2-3,few,TRBV20-1,TGCAGTGCTAGAGAGAACGGACTAGCGGGGGGGGTGCATGAAGATACGCAGTATTTT,CSARENGLAGGVHEDTQYF
TRBD1,18,TRBJ1-1,few,TRBV7-6,TGTGCCAGCAGCACCTCTCGGACAGGGGAGGAAAGGAACACTGAAGCTTTCTTT,CASSTSRTGEERNTEAFF
TRBD1,14,TRBJ1-1,many,TRBV7-2,TGTGCCAGCGGAAAAAGGACGGGACAGAGTGAAGCTTTCTTT,CASGKRTGQSEAFF
.,16,TRBJ1-5,.,TRBV6-6,TGTGCCAGCAGTTACGAAAGGCTGAACGAAAATCAGCCCCAGCATTTT,CASSYERLNENQPQHF
TRBD1,16,TRBJ2-5,few,TRBV24-1,TGTGCCACCAGCGCCCCGGGGGGACAGGGGGCCGAGACCCAGTACTTC,CATSAPGGQGAETQYF
.,16,TRBJ2-1,many,TRBV7-8,TGTGCCAGCAGCGTAACTCCCGGGACCCCGTACAATGAGCAGTTCTTC,CASSVTPGTPYNEQFF
.,17,TRBJ1-6,.,TRBV14,TGTGCCAGCAGCCAAGGTCTTTCGACCGATTATAATTCACCCCTCCACTTT,CASSQGLSTDYNSPLHF
TRBD1,15,TRBJ1-1,few,TRBV20-1,TGCAGTGCTACCCGACAGGGGGGTATTACGACTGAAGCTTTCTTT,CSATRQGGITTEAFF
.,15,TRBJ2-2,.,TRBV11-2,TGTGCCAGCAGCTCCGGGGACTCCTACACCGGGGAGCTGTTTTTT,CASSSGDSYTGELFF
TRBD2,16,TRBJ2-2,few,TRBV7-6,TGTGCCAGCAGCTTCCCTAGCGGGGATGGCACCGGGGAGCTGTTTTTT,CASSFPSGDGTGELFF
.,14,TRBJ2-3,once,TRBV5-6,TGTGCCAGCAGCTTGGGTGTGGAAACAGATACGCAGTATTTT,CASSLGVETDTQYF
.,13,TRBJ1-6,few,TRBV28,TGTGCCAGCAGTTTATTTTCCCTGACACCCCTCCACTTT,CASSLFSLTPLHF
TRBD1,12,TRBJ1-1,few,TRBV7-9,TGTGCCAGCAGCTACGGGACAGGCGAAGCTTTCTTT,CASSYGTGEAFF
.,13,TRBJ2-5,few,TRBV5-7,TGTGCCAGCAGCCCTGGGCAGGACGAGACCCAGTACTTC,CASSPGQDETQYF
.,16,TRBJ1-2,.,TRBV7-9,TGTGCCAGCAACCCCACCCTCATCGGGACGGGTTATGGCTACACCTTC,CASNPTLIGTGYGYTF
.,14,TRBJ1-5,.,TRBV12-3/TRBV12-4,TGTGCCAGCAGTCCCGACAGGTTCAATCAGCCCCAGCATTTT,CASSPDRFNQPQHF
.,15,TRBJ1-2,few,TRBV9,TGTGCCAGCAGCGTAAACGCGAAAGGGGACTATGGCTACACCTTC,CASSVNAKGDYGYTF
.,16,TRBJ2-1,many,TRBV12-3/TRBV12-4,TGTGCCAGCAGTTTAGTATCCCGGGGCCCAGCTAGTGAGCAGTTCTTC,CASSLVSRGPASEQFF
.,15,TRBJ1-1,.,TRBV2,TGTGCCAGCAGTGAAGCCCTCGGTCCGACCACTGAAGCTTTCTTT,CASSEALGPTTEAFF
.,18,TRBJ2-1,.,TRBV28,TGTGCCAGCAGCCTCTATCAGGGGTCCCCCTCTTTTTACAATGAGCAGTTCTTC,CASSLYQGSPSFYNEQFF
.,16,TRBJ1-3,.,TRBV11-3,TGTGCCAGCAGCTTAGATGCGGCAGGGTCGGGAAACACCATATATTTT,CASSLDAAGSGNTIYF
TRBD1,18,TRBJ2-6,.,TRBV9,TGTGCCAGCAGCACCCACGACAGGGGAGGACCTGGGGCCAACGTCCTGACTTTC,CASSTHDRGGPGANVLTF
.,14,TRBJ2-3,.,TRBV6-2/TRBV6-3,TGTGCCAGCAGTTACTCAGAGCCCACAGATACGCAGTATTTT,CASSYSEPTDTQYF
.,15,TRBJ1-5,few,TRBV2,TGTGCCAGCAGTGAGGGACAAGTGAGCAATCAGCCCCAGCATTTT,CASSEGQVSNQPQHF
.,13,TRBJ2-7,.,TRBV19,TGTGCCAGTAGTATCGGGGAGTCCTACGAGCAGTACTTC,CASSIGESYEQYF
.,13,TRBJ2-5,.,TRBV27,TGTGCCAGCAGGGGTACTAGTCGGGAGACCCAGTACTTC,CASRGTSRETQYF
TRBD1,16,TRBJ2-7,.,TRBV28,TGTGCCAGCAGTTTATACGGGACAGGGGAGGGCATGTGGCAGTACTTC,CASSLYGTGEGMWQYF
.,15,TRBJ1-1,few,TRBV6-5,TGTGCCAGCAGTTACTCGGATCTCAGGCACACTGAAGCTTTCTTT,CASSYSDLRHTEAFF
.,15,TRBJ1-2,.,TRBV24-1,TGTGCCACCAGTGATTACGAGGGGAACAACTATGGCTACACCTTC,CATSDYEGNNYGYTF
TRBD2,16,TRBJ2-5,few,TRBV5-1,TGCGCCAGCAGCTCCCAGCGGGGGGTCCCGCAAGAGACCCAGTACTTC,CASSSQRGVPQETQYF
.,14,TRBJ1-5,many,TRBV28,TGTGCCAGCAGTTTTCAGTGGGGCGGTCAGCCCCAGCATTTT,CASSFQWGGQPQHF
.,12,TRBJ2-7,.,TRBV6-8,TGTGCCAGCAGTCGAGTGAATGGCGAGCAGTACTTC,CASSRVNGEQYF
.,13,TRBJ1-2,.,TRBV12-5,TGTGCTAGTGGTTTGGTAGGGAGCTATGGCTACACCTTC,CASGLVGSYGYTF
.,14,TRBJ2-1,.,TRBV7-6,TGTGCTAGCAGCTCGTCTGATACTAGGAATGAGCAGTTCTTC,CASSSSDTRNEQFF
.,15,TRBJ2-1,few,TRBV10-3,TGTGCCATCAGGGTAGAAAGGGGGTCCTACAATGAGCAGTTCTTC,CAIRVERGSYNEQFF
TRBD2,17,TRBJ2-3,few,TRBV7-9,TGTGCCAGCAGCTCCCGCCAGGGACTAGCGTCCACAGATACGCAGTATTTT,CASSSRQGLASTDTQYF
.,17,TRBJ2-1,.,TRBV7-6,TGTGCCAGCAGCTTAATTGGTGAGGGGGGAAATGACAATGAGCAGTTCTTC,CASSLIGEGGNDNEQFF
TRBD2,17,TRBJ2-2,few,TRBV19,TGTGCCAGTAGTATAGGGATAGCGGGGCTACTCACCGGGGAGCTGTTTTTT,CASSIGIAGLLTGELFF
.,16,TRBJ1-2,.,TRBV4-3,TGCGCCAGCAGCCTCAGTAGTCTGACTGCCGACTATGGCTACACCTTC,CASSLSSLTADYGYTF
.,15,TRBJ1-5,.,TRBV27,TGTGCCAGCGGGGCATTACAGGTTCGCAATCAGCCCCAGCATTTT,CASGALQVRNQPQHF
.,15,TRBJ1-1,.,TRBV20-1,TGCAGTGCTAGAGATCGCGAAGGGGGGGACACTGAAGCTTTCTTT,CSARDREGGDTEAFF
TRBD1,18,TRBJ1-4,once,TRBV7-6,TGTGCCAGCAGCTCGACAGGGTTTTTAAGGGCAACTAATGAAAAACTGTTTTTT,CASSSTGFLRATNEKLFF
TRBD1,16,TRBJ1-6,few,TRBV7-9,TGTGCCAGCAGCGTGACCGGACAGGATTATAATTCACCCCTCCACTTT,CASSVTGQDYNSPLHF